One sample yielded the 2 T cell receptor beta chains listed below, sequenced in a study of identical twins. TCRdb itself ran the 5' RACE reads through MiXCR, one entry per CDR3 protein. Here the sample spans 500,000 to 550,000 distinct CDR3 sequences, around 22% being singletons. This sample also belongs to another study, concerning yellow fever vaccine responses in identical twins.

Sample: CD4+ T cells sorted from blood. These receptors were obtained from a young woman in good health.

The rearrangement joins TRBV9 to TRBJ2-3, with 8 positions matching TRBD2. The CDR3 runs to 18 residues. V lost 0 bases to trimming and J lost 1 base; unmatched junction nucleotides: 10. Germline lookup yields CDR1 SGDLS and CDR2 YYNGEE. The CDR3, as DNA: TGTGCCAGCAGCGTAGGCCCCGGACTAGCCGTCGGCACAGATACGCAGTATTTT. Encoded protein: CASSVGPGLAVGTDTQYF. Complete variable domain (other parts from reference TRBV9 and TRBJ2-3): DSGVTQTPKHLITATGQRVTLRCSPRSGDLSVYWYQQSLDQGLQFLIQYYNGEERAKGNILERFSAQQFPDLHSELNLSSLELGDSALYFCASSVGPGLAVGTDTQYFGPGTRLTVL.

The rearrangement joins TRBV6-5 to TRBJ2-3, with D possibly being TRBD2 (5 bases). The CDR3 has 14 amino acids. Germline V gene lookup returns CDR1 MNHEY and CDR2 SVGAGI. V lost 4 bases and J 6 bases, leaving 14 bases between the germline ends. In nucleotides, the CDR3 is TGTGCCAGCAGTTTTCGAGGGTCCCTCGATACGCAGTATTTT. It translates to CASSFRGSLDTQYF.